These 14 T cell receptor beta chains were all obtained from the same sample, sequenced in a study of blood T cell repertoires in COVID-19. Measured with immunoSEQ multiplex PCR; TCRdb has only the in-frame clones, and not every one. Seen here are tens of thousands of clones, 80% observed once, and the top ten hold 15% to 20%. The source material was peripheral blood. The receptors here all came from a human donor in a cohort sampled during active COVID-19.

The J gene is TRBJ1-2, the V gene TRBV14; no clear D. Trimming removed 2 bases from V and 8 bases from J, with 9 bases in between. The germline CDR1 and CDR2 sequences are SGHDN and FVKESK. The CDR3 has 12 residues. The CDR3 nucleotides read TGTGCCAGCAGCCAATCGATGCGGGGCTACACCTTC. It encodes CASSQSMRGYTF. Together with reference TRBV14 and TRBJ1-2, the CDR3 gives the full variable domain: EAGVTQFPSHSVIEKGQTVTLRCDPISGHDNLYWYRRVMGKEIKFLLHFVKESKQDESGMPNNRFLAERTGGTYSTLKVQPAELEDSGVYFCASSQSMRGYTFGSGTRLTVV.

V usage is TRBV5-1 and J usage is TRBJ1-1, with 8 bases matching TRBD1. This CDR3 spans 14 amino acids. CDR1 SGHRS and CDR2 YFSETQ come from the germline V gene. V was clipped by 4 bases and J by 11 bases; unmatched bases: 13. The CDR3 here is CASSRGQGGLAAFF. In nucleotides, the CDR3 is TGCGCCAGCAGCCGAGGACAGGGAGGTCTCGCGGCTTTCTTT.

The chain joins TRBV6-4 to TRBJ1-5, with 8 bases aligning to TRBD1. Germline assignment: CDR1 MRHNA and CDR2 SNTAGT. V trimming: 11 bases; J trimming: 5 bases; junction bases outside the gene matches: 11. This CDR3 region has 14 residues. The CDR3: CARLADRADQPQHF. The CDR3 DNA sequence: TGTGCCCGGCTCGCGGACAGGGCGGATCAGCCCCAGCATTTT.

The rearrangement links TRBV27 to TRBJ1-5, with TRBD1 as a possible D gene (6 bases). There are 21 residues in the CDR3. Germline lookup yields CDR1 MNHEY and CDR2 SMNVEV (reference sequence). Trimming removed 2 bases from V and 1 base from J, with 27 bases in between. The CDR3 region has the DNA TGTGCCAGCAGTTTAGGGATGGAGGGGGGGCTGCAAGGGCAGAGCAATCAGCCCCAGCATTTT. Its translation: CASSLGMEGGLQGQSNQPQHF.

The genes are TRBV6-1 and TRBJ1-1; 8 bases map to TRBD1. Trimming at V came to 0 bases and at J to 0 bases, leaving 3 bases not matched to a gene. This CDR3 has 16 residues. The germline CDR1 and CDR2 sequences are MNHNS and SASEGT. The CDR3 DNA reads as TGTGCCAGCAGTGAAGCGCAGGGACAGGTGAACACTGAAGCTTTCTTT. Translated: CASSEAQGQVNTEAFF.

CDR3: CASSQERPNRDEQYF. The DNA of the CDR3 is TGTGCCAGCAGCCAAGAGAGGCCCAATCGAGACGAGCAGTACTTC. The J gene is TRBJ2-7, the V gene TRBV4-2; D ambiguous. This CDR3 region has 15 residues. Germline assignment: CDR1 LGHNA and CDR2 YNFKEQ. The V gene lost 0 bases and the J gene lost 5 bases, with 14 bases spanning the gap.

The chain carries TRBV21-1 and TRBJ2-3; the table's D call, TRBD2, has no DNA check behind it. TRBV21-1 is a known pseudogene. The CDR3 contains 16 residues. CDR3 nucleotides: TGTGCCAGCAGTCATGCGGGTGGGCGAAGCACAGATACGCAGTATTTT. It encodes CASSHAGGRSTDTQYF.

The chain is built from TRBV14 and TRBJ2-1; D might be TRBD1 (6 bases). The CDR3 runs 14 residues. V was clipped by 4 bases and J by 5 bases, with 12 bases between them. Germline CDR1 SGHDN, CDR2 FVKESK. CDR3 DNA: TGTGCCAGCAGCCGGACGGACAGAAACAATGAGCAGTTCTTC. It yields the protein CASSRTDRNNEQFF.

In DNA, the CDR3 is TGTGCCACCAGTGACTCAACCCTCACAGGGAAGGATGGCTACACCTTC. It is translated as CATSDSTLTGKDGYTF. The rearrangement uses TRBV24-1 and TRBJ1-2; D is perhaps TRBD1 (6 bases). Germline V gene sequence: CDR1 KGHDR, CDR2 SFDVKD. The V and J ends lost 4 bases and 6 bases respectively, with 20 bases between them. This CDR3 comprises 16 residues.

The gene calls are TRBV28 and TRBJ2-2; D gene ambiguous. Germline V gene lookup returns CDR1 MDHEN and CDR2 SYDVKM. This CDR3 is built from 13 residues. V lost 8 bases and J lost 4, with 11 bases in between. CDR3 in amino acids: CASLYPRTGELFF. CDR3 DNA sequence: TGTGCCAGCCTCTATCCCCGCACCGGGGAGCTGTTTTTT.

This chain uses TRBV20-1 with TRBJ2-7; 8 bases line up with TRBD1. From germline, CDR1 is DFQATT and CDR2 SNEGSKA (reference sequence). J lost 0 bases, V lost 3 bases, and 7 bases had no gene match. This CDR3 has 15 residues. CDR3 loop: CSASDAGTGSYEQYF. The CDR3 DNA reads TGCAGTGCTAGTGACGCCGGGACAGGCTCCTACGAGCAGTACTTC.

The chain employs TRBV11-2 and TRBJ2-5; 9 bases match TRBD2. V was pared by 3 bases and J by 5 bases, with 7 bases of the junction left unmatched. The CDR3 extends over 15 amino acids. Germline loops: CDR1 SGHAT, CDR2 FQNNGV. The CDR3 is CASSFGLAGRETQYF. In DNA form, the CDR3 reads TGTGCCAGCAGCTTTGGGCTAGCGGGGCGGGAGACCCAGTACTTC.

V usage is TRBV10-1 and J usage is TRBJ2-7, with TRBD1 identical over 10 bases. The CDR3 is made up of 15 amino acids. V lost 6 bases and J lost 6; bases outside the gene matches: 11. Germline V gives CDR1 WNHNN, CDR2 SYGVQD (reference sequence). CDR3 DNA sequence: TGCGCCAGCAGCCCAACCCGGGACAGGGGTACCGAGCAGTACTTC. It specifies CASSPTRDRGTEQYF.

The chain joins TRBV18 to TRBJ1-4; 7 bases align to TRBD1. V lost 5 bases and J lost 13; bases outside the gene matches: 13. Germline V gene lookup returns CDR1 KGHSH and CDR2 LQKENI. This CDR3 is 14 amino acids long. The CDR3 DNA sequence: TGTGCCAGCTCATCTCGGGACAGCCCAATTGGACTGTTTTTT. Protein product: CASSSRDSPIGLFF.